Below are 27 T cell receptor beta chains sequenced from a single sample in a study of blood T cell repertoires in COVID-19. Clones were read by immunoSEQ multiplex PCR, and TCRdb kept only the in-frame ones, dropping some. The sample holds almost 500,000 clones, approximately 91% seen once. Material: PBMCs or T cells enriched from blood (not recorded which). Receptors originate from a woman aged 60 to 75 who had recovered from COVID-19.

This chain connects TRBV7-9 to TRBJ1-1; D not certain. The CDR3 loop spans 15 amino acids. Trimming pared 5 bases from V and 0 bases from J, leaving 13 bases between. In germline, CDR1 is SEHNR, CDR2 FQNEAQ (reference sequence). The CDR3 loop reads CASSRITPMNTEAFF. CDR3 sequence (DNA): TGTGCCAGCAGCCGTATCACACCGATGAACACTGAAGCTTTCTTT.

This sequence joins TRBV7-8 and TRBJ1-3; 7 nucleotides line up with TRBD1. From germline, CDR1 is SGHVS and CDR2 FQNEAQ. The CDR3 is made up of 15 amino acids. The junction had 7 bases not matched to a gene; V was cut back by 8 bases and J by 0 bases. The CDR3 bases are TGTGCCAGCGGACAGGCTGGGAGCTCTGGAAACACCATATATTTT. Translation gives CASGQAGSSGNTIYF.

The genes are TRBV5-1 and TRBJ1-1, with a possible D match to TRBD1 (6 bases). Trimming took off 5 bases at V and 5 bases at J, with 13 bases between the two ends. The V gene's germline CDR1 is SGHRS and CDR2 YFSETQ. This CDR3 is built from 13 residues. The CDR3 loop is CASRQTRGTEAFF. CDR3 in DNA: TGCGCCAGCAGACAGACAAGGGGGACTGAAGCTTTCTTT.

The rearrangement joins TRBV9 to TRBJ1-2, with TRBD1 matching over 7 bases. CDR1 and CDR2 (germline): SGDLS, YYNGEE. V dropped 2 bases and J dropped 1; count of bases not matched to a gene: 11. The CDR3 totals 17 residues. The CDR3 region has the DNA TGTGCCAGCAGCGTGACGGGACAGCCGAATTTTAACTATGGCTACACCTTC. Protein product: CASSVTGQPNFNYGYTF. The full variable domain, completed using reference TRBV9 and TRBJ1-2, is DSGVTQTPKHLITATGQRVTLRCSPRSGDLSVYWYQQSLDQGLQFLIQYYNGEERAKGNILERFSAQQFPDLHSELNLSSLELGDSALYFCASSVTGQPNFNYGYTFGSGTRLTVV.

The V gene is TRBV5-1, the J gene TRBJ2-7; TRBD2 matches 7 bases. Germline loops: CDR1 SGHRS, CDR2 YFSETQ. CDR3 length: 14 residues. Germline trimming cut 1 base from V and 7 bases from J; bases unmatched to any gene: 8. The CDR3 DNA reads as TGCGCCAGCAGCTTGACGGCGGGGGTAACGGAGCAGTACTTC. Protein: CASSLTAGVTEQYF.

The chain employs TRBV19 and TRBJ2-2, with D maybe TRBD1 (6 bases). The germline gives CDR1 LNHDA, CDR2 SQIVND (reference sequence). V lost 0 bases, J lost 2 bases, and 10 bases lay in between. This CDR3 is 16 amino acids long. CDR3 nucleotides: TGTGCCAGTAGTATAGACGCGACAGGAAACACCGGGGAGCTGTTTTTT. It translates to CASSIDATGNTGELFF.

The J gene is TRBJ2-4, the V gene TRBV7-8, with 7 bases lining up with TRBD1. Germline-derived CDR1 and CDR2 are SGHVS and FQNEAQ. This CDR3 is 14 amino acids long. J lost 8 bases, V lost 4 bases, and 8 bases had no gene match. The CDR3 sequence is CASSSLTGKHIQYF. The CDR3 nucleotides read TGTGCCAGCAGCTCCTTGACAGGGAAGCACATTCAGTACTTC.

V and J are TRBV7-9 and TRBJ2-7; 7 positions match TRBD1. CDR3 length: 15 amino acids. The ends lost 1 base at V and 5 bases at J; junction bases unmatched: 8. Germline V gene lookup returns CDR1 SEHNR and CDR2 FQNEAQ (reference sequence). The CDR3 protein is CASSLGERGLHEQYF. CDR3 nucleotide sequence: TGTGCCAGCAGCTTAGGGGAGAGGGGGCTACACGAGCAGTACTTC.

The chain couples TRBV15 to TRBJ2-1; D is unclear. The CDR3 is 14 residues long. Germline CDR1 and CDR2: LNHNV and YYDKDF (reference sequence). Trimming pared 0 bases from V and 6 bases from J, leaving 9 bases between. The CDR3 region is CATSRDAQANEQFF. Here the CDR3 DNA reads TGTGCCACCAGCAGAGATGCCCAAGCCAATGAGCAGTTCTTC.

The chain links TRBV5-1 to TRBJ2-1; TRBD1 is a possible D gene (6 bases). The germline CDR1 and CDR2 sequences are SGHRS and YFSETQ. The CDR3 consists of 17 residues. Trimming took 1 base from V and 3 from J, leaving 17 bases between them. The CDR3 nucleotides read TGCGCCAGCAGCTTGTTTCGTTTCCGGACAGACTACAATGAGCAGTTCTTC. It translates to CASSLFRFRTDYNEQFF.

This chain uses TRBV2 with TRBJ2-1; D is unclear. CDR3 size: 11 residues. The germline V gene encodes CDR1 SNHLY and CDR2 FYNNEI. V lost 5 bases and J lost 10, with 9 bases in between. The CDR3 sequence is CASSSRNEQFF. The CDR3 DNA reads TGTGCCAGCAGTTCCAGGAACGAGCAGTTCTTC.

In regard to this clone: Other DNA sequences within the sample encode an identical CDR3. The V call is TRBV27, the J call TRBJ2-7; D is perhaps TRBD1 (5 bases). The CDR3 loop spans 13 amino acids. In germline, CDR1 is MNHEY, CDR2 SMNVEV (reference sequence). Trimming pared 2 bases from V and 2 bases from J, leaving 7 bases between. The CDR3: CASSLQGPYEQYF. The CDR3 coding sequence is TGTGCCAGCAGTTTACAGGGCCCCTACGAGCAGTACTTC.

This sequence joins TRBV19 and TRBJ1-3; D uncertain. With 6 bases removed from V and 0 bases from J, the gap between germline ends came to 12 bases. The CDR3 extends over 15 amino acids. The germline CDR1 and CDR2 sequences are LNHDA and SQIVND (reference sequence). The CDR3 sequence: CASRVLAGSGNTIYF. In DNA, the CDR3 is TGTGCCAGTAGGGTGTTAGCCGGCTCTGGAAACACCATATATTTT.

The rearrangement joins TRBV6-5 to TRBJ2-1; 9 positions agree with TRBD1. CDR1 and CDR2 from the germline V gene are MNHEY and SVGAGI. The CDR3 runs to 15 residues. Trimming cost V 1 base and J 8 bases; bases outside gene matches: 6. CDR3 bases: TGTGCCAGCAGTTACTTCCGGGACAGGGTTCATGAGCAGTTCTTC. Its protein product is CASSYFRDRVHEQFF.

This clone was counted a few times. The rearrangement uses TRBV25-1 and TRBJ1-1; no clear D. The length of the CDR3 is 15 residues. Looked up from germline, CDR1 is MGHDK and CDR2 is SYGVNS. Trimming took 1 base from V and 1 from J, leaving 10 bases between them. The CDR3 DNA sequence: TGTGCCAGCAGTGAATCACCGATGGCGAACACTGAAGCTTTCTTT. Its protein product is CASSESPMANTEAFF.

This chain connects TRBV3-1 (or the pseudogene TRBV3-2) to TRBJ2-5, with D possibly matching TRBD2 (6 bases). This CDR3 is built from 15 residues. The ends were cut back, 5 bases at V and 2 bases at J, with 15 bases in the middle. Germline CDR1 LGHDT, CDR2 YNNKEL (reference sequence). Here the CDR3 reads CASSFPGTAQETQYF. In nucleotides, the CDR3 is TGTGCCAGCAGCTTTCCCGGGACTGCGCAAGAGACCCAGTACTTC.

The chain carries TRBV7-8 and TRBJ2-2; 8 bases map to TRBD1. The J segment lost 0 bases and the V segment lost 6 bases, leaving 6 bases of the junction unmatched. Germline CDR1 SGHVS, CDR2 FQNEAQ. This CDR3 spans 16 amino acids. CDR3 coding DNA: TGTGCCAGCAGGAAACAGGGGGACACGAACACCGGGGAGCTGTTTTTT. Protein: CASRKQGDTNTGELFF.

J is TRBJ1-4 and V is TRBV14; 11 nucleotides match TRBD1. The CDR3 runs to 15 residues. Germline-derived CDR1 and CDR2 are SGHDN and FVKESK. V was pared by 4 bases and J by 8 bases, with 6 bases of the junction left unmatched. The CDR3 DNA is TGTGCCAGCAGCCCTGGACAGGGGGCAGGCGAAAAACTGTTTTTT. Protein sequence: CASSPGQGAGEKLFF.

This clone was recorded only once. The rearrangement links TRBV9 to TRBJ1-5; 9 nucleotides match TRBD1. The ends lost 0 bases at V and 0 bases at J; junction bases unmatched: 4. Germline CDR1 SGDLS, CDR2 YYNGEE. This CDR3 contains 17 residues. CDR3 nucleotide sequence: TGTGCCAGCAGCGTAGGTACAGGGGGCGCTAGCAATCAGCCCCAGCATTTT. It yields the protein CASSVGTGGASNQPQHF.

V and J are TRBV29-1 and TRBJ1-2; D gene unclear. Per germline, CDR1 SQVTM and CDR2 ANQGSEA. The CDR3 covers 11 residues. Trimming removed 2 bases from V and 8 bases from J, with 9 bases in between. CDR3 sequence (DNA): TGCAGCGTTGAAACTCGGGGAGGCTACACCTTC. Protein: CSVETRGGYTF.

J is TRBJ2-7 and V is TRBV19, with 7 bases identical to TRBD2. With 3 bases clipped from V and 2 bases from J, the junction kept 4 bases outside the gene matches. Germline assignment: CDR1 LNHDA and CDR2 SQIVND (reference sequence). This CDR3 is built from 14 residues. This CDR3 is CASSMGGVPYEQYF. CDR3 sequence (DNA): TGTGCCAGTAGTATGGGGGGGGTCCCCTACGAGCAGTACTTC.

The V gene is TRBV29-1, the J gene TRBJ2-3, with D uncertain. This CDR3 region has 15 residues. Germline values: CDR1 SQVTM, CDR2 ANQGSEA. V was clipped by 6 bases and J by 0 bases, with 16 bases between them. CDR3 nucleotide sequence: TGCAGCGTCATACCCATAGATACTAGCACAGATACGCAGTATTTT. Protein sequence: CSVIPIDTSTDTQYF.

The chain combines TRBV20-1 with TRBJ2-3; 7 bases are a match to TRBD2. Germline V gives CDR1 DFQATT, CDR2 SNEGSKA (reference sequence). The junction had 5 bases not matched to a gene; V was cut back by 3 bases and J by 5 bases. The CDR3 sequence is 13 residues long. CDR3: CSASRASGDTQYF. CDR3 bases: TGCAGTGCTAGTAGAGCTAGCGGAGATACGCAGTATTTT.

This clone was detected a few times. The chain employs TRBV27 and TRBJ1-5; D gene unclear. CDR1 MNHEY and CDR2 SMNVEV come from the germline V gene (reference sequence). The CDR3 consists of 14 residues. V shed 6 bases and J shed 0 bases, with 9 bases lying between them. In nucleotides, the CDR3 is TGTGCCAGCAGCCCCAAAAATAGCAATCAGCCCCAGCATTTT. Protein sequence: CASSPKNSNQPQHF.

V is TRBV6-2 or TRBV6-3 and J is TRBJ2-1; D may be TRBD1 (6 bases). The V end lost 2 bases, the J end lost 8 bases, and 19 bases lay between the germline ends. Per the germline V gene, CDR1 is MNHEY and CDR2 is SVGEGT. The CDR3 has 16 amino acids. CDR3 in DNA: TGTGCCAGCAGTTACATAATTGGGGGCGTAGCCGATGAGCAGTTCTTC. As protein: CASSYIIGGVADEQFF.

The chain is built from TRBV10-1 and TRBJ2-2; 8 nucleotides align to TRBD1. The J segment lost 1 base and the V segment lost 3 bases, leaving 10 bases of the junction unmatched. Germline CDR1 is WNHNN and CDR2 is SYGVQD (reference sequence). The CDR3 is 18 residues long. The CDR3 nucleotides are TGCGCCAGCAGTGACCCAACTGACAGGGGCGAGAACACCGGGGAGCTGTTTTTT. This translates into CASSDPTDRGENTGELFF.

The chain joins TRBV6-1 to TRBJ2-7; D is undetermined. CDR1 and CDR2 from the germline V gene are MNHNS and SASEGT. V dropped 3 bases and J dropped 4 bases, with 7 bases sitting between them. This CDR3 has 12 residues. The DNA of the CDR3 is TGTGCCAGCAGTGAGTACGGGTACGAGCAGTACGTC. Protein: CASSEYGYEQYV.